This T cell receptor (beta chain) stems from a study of a mutant IDH1 vaccine in newly diagnosed glioma. About the study: Most patients had received both radiotherapy and temozolomide, the prior options being radiotherapy, temozolomide, or both.

The CDR3 is 13 residues long. V was trimmed by 3 bases and J by 4 bases, leaving 7 bases between them. Germline loops: CDR1 KGHSH, CDR2 LQKENI. Method: immunoSEQ multiplex PCR; TCRdb's copy keeps in-frame clones and lacks some. The table records tens of thousands of clones, approximately 92% of them present only once. Worth noting for this clone: Its target is unknown.

Documented time point: week 35, safety follow-up. Vaccination used 300 ug of mutant IDH1 20-mer peptide per dose, with topical imiquimod. V usage is TRBV18 and J usage is TRBJ1-5; D is unresolved. The sequence derives from a man aged 50 to 60 with glioma. This specimen consisted of PBMCs, obtained from a glioma patient whose treatment included an IDH1 peptide vaccine. The CDR3 loop is CASSPQENQPQHF. The CDR3 nucleotides are TGTGCCAGCTCACCGCAAGAGAATCAGCCCCAGCATTTT.